Below, one T cell receptor (beta chain) is given with its context. The assay was immunoSEQ multiplex PCR, and TCRdb's table has in-frame clones only and misses some. The table lists over 100,000 clones, around 89% of them singletons. The data were taken from a study of blood T cell repertoires in COVID-19. The CDR3 contains 14 residues. With V trimmed by 4 bases and J by 1 base, 4 bases remained unmatched. In germline, CDR1 is SGHRS, CDR2 YFSETQ. The sample was peripheral blood. The chain has TRBV5-1 and TRBJ1-2; 7 bases line up with TRBD1. The sequence came from a human donor with acute or convalescent COVID-19. The donor label of this sample is uncertain. The CDR3 coding sequence is TGCGCCAGCAGCCAGGGACAGCTTAACTATGGCTACACCTTC. Its translation: CASSQGQLNYGYTF. The whole variable domain, remainder taken from reference TRBV5-1 and TRBJ1-2, is KAGVTQTPRYLIKTRGQQVTLSCSPISGHRSVSWYQQTPGQGLQFLFEYFSETQRNKGNFPGRFSGRQFSNSRSEMNVSTLELGDSALYLCASSQGQLNYGYTFGSGTRLTVV.